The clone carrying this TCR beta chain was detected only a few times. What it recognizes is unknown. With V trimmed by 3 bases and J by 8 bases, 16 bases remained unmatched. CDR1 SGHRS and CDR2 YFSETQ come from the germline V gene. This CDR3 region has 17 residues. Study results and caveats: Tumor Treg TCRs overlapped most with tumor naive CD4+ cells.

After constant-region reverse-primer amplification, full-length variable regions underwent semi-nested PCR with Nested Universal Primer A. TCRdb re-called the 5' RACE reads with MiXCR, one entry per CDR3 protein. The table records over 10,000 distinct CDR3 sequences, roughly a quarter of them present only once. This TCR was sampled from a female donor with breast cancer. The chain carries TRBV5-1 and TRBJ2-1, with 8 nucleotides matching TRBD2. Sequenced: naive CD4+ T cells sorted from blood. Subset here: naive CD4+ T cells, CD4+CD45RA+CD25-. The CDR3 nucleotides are TGCGCCAGCAGCTCGGATCTATTGGGACTAGTTGTTCATGAGCAGTTCTTC. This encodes CASSSDLLGLVVHEQFF.